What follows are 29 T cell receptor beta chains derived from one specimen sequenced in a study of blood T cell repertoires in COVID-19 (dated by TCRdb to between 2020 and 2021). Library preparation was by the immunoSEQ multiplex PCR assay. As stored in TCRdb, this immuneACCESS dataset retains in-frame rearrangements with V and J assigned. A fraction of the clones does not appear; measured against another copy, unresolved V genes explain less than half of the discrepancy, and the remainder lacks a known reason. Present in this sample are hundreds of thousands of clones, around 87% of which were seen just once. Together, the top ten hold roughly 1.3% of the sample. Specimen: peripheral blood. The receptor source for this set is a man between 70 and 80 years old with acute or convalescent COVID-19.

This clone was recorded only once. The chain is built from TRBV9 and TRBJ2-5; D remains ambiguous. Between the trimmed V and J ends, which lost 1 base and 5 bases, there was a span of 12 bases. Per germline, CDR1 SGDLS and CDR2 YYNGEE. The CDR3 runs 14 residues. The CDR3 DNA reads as TGTGCCAGCAGCGTATCCTCCAATCGGGAGACCCAGTACTTC. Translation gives CASSVSSNRETQYF.

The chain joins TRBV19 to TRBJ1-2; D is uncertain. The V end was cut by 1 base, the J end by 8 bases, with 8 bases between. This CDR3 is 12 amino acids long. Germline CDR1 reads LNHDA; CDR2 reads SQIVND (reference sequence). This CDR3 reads CASSIGTVGYTF. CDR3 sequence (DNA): TGTGCCAGTAGTATAGGTACAGTAGGCTACACCTTC.

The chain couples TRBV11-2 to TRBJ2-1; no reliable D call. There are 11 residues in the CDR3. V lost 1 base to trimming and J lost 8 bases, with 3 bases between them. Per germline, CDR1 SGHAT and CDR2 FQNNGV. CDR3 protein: CASSLVDEQFF. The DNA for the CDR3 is TGTGCCAGCAGCTTAGTCGATGAGCAGTTCTTC.

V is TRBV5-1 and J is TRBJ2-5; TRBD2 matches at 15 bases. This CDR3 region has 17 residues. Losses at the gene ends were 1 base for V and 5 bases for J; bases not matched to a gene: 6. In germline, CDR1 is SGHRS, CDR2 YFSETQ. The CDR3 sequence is CASSLRGTSGRRETQYF. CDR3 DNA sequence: TGCGCCAGCAGCTTGCGGGGGACTAGCGGGAGGAGGGAGACCCAGTACTTC.

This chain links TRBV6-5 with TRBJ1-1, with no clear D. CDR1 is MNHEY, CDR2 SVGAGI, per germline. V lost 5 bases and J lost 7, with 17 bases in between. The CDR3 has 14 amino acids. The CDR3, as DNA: TGTGCCAGCAGTCACGCTACAGCCGGCCTTGAAGCTTTCTTT. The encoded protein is CASSHATAGLEAFF.

The CDR3 protein is CASSLFQGATDTQYF. The CDR3 DNA sequence: TGTGCCAGCAGCTTGTTTCAGGGGGCAACAGATACGCAGTATTTT. This rearrangement joins TRBV5-4 to TRBJ2-3; TRBD1 agrees at 8 bases. CDR3 length equals 15 residues. Looked up from germline, CDR1 is SGHNT and CDR2 is YYREEE (reference sequence). V shed 1 base, J shed 3 bases, and the junction held 4 bases outside the gene matches. Variable domain in full (rest from reference TRBV5-4 and TRBJ2-3): ETGVTQSPTHLIKTRGQQVTLRCSSQSGHNTVSWYQQALGQGPQFIFQYYREEENGRGNFPPRFSGLQFPNYSSELNVNALELDDSALYLCASSLFQGATDTQYFGPGTRLTVL.

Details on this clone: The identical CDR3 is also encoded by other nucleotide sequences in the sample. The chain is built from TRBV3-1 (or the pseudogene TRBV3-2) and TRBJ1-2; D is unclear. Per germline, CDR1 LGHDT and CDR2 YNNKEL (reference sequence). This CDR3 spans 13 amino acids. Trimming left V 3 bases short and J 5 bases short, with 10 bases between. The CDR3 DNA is TGTGCCAGCAGCCAGGGAGGGCGGTATGGCTACACCTTC. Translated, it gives CASSQGGRYGYTF.

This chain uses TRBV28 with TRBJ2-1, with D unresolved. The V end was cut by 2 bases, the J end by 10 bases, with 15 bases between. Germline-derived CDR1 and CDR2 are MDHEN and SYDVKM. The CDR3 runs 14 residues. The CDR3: CASSLKVPPREQFF. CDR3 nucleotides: TGTGCCAGCAGTTTAAAAGTTCCCCCTCGGGAGCAGTTCTTC.

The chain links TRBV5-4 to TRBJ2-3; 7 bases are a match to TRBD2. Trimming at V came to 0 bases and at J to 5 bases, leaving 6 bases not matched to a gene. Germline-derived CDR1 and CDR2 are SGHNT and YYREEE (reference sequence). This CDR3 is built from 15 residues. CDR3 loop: CASSLGTRTEDTQYF. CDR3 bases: TGTGCCAGCAGCTTGGGGACTAGAACAGAAGATACGCAGTATTTT.

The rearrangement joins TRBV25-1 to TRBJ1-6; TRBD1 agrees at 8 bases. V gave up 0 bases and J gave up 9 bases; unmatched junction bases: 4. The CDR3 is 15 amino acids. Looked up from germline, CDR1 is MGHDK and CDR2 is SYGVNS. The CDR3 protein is CASSEYQGARSPLHF. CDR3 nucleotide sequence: TGTGCCAGCAGTGAATACCAGGGGGCGCGTTCACCCCTCCACTTT.

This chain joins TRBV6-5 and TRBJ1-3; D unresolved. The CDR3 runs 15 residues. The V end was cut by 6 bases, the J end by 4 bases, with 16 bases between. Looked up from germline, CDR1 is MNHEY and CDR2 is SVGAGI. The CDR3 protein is CASRDYSGSGNTIYF. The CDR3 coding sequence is TGTGCCAGCAGAGACTATTCCGGCTCGGGAAACACCATATATTTT.

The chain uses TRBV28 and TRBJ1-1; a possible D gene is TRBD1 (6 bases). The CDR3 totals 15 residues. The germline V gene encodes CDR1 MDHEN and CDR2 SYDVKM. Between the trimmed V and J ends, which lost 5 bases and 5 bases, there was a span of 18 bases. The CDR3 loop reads CASSTTTGVETEAFF. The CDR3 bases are TGTGCCAGCAGTACCACGACAGGCGTAGAGACTGAAGCTTTCTTT. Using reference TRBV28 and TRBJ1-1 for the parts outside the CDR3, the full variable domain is DVKVTQSSRYLVKRTGEKVFLECVQDMDHENMFWYRQDPGLGLRLIYFSYDVKMKEKGDIPEGYSVSREKKERFSLILESASTNQTSMYLCASSTTTGVETEAFFGQGTRLTVV.

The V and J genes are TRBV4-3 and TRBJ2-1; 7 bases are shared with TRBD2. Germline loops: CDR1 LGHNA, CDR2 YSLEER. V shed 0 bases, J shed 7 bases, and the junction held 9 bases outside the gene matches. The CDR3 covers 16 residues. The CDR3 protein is CASSQEVLWRGNEQFF. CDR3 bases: TGCGCCAGCAGCCAAGAAGTGCTATGGCGGGGGAATGAGCAGTTCTTC.

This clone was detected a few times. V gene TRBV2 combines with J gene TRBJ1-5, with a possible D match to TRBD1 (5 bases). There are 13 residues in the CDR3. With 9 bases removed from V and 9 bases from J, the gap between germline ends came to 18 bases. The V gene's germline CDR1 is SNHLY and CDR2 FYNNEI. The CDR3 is CARGTGREMPQHF. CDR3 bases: TGTGCCAGGGGGACCGGTCGGGAGATGCCCCAGCATTTT.

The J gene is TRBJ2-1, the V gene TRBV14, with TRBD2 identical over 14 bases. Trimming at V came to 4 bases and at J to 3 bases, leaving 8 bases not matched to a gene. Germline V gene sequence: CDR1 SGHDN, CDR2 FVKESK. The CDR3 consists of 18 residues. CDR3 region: CASSPGTSGSRVYNEQFF. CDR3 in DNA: TGTGCCAGCAGCCCCGGGACTAGCGGGAGTCGCGTCTACAATGAGCAGTTCTTC.

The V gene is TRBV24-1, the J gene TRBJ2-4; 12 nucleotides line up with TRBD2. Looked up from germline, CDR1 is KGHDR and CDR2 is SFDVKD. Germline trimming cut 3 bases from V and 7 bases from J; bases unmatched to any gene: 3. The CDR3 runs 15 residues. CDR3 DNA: TGTGCCACCAGTGATCCCGGGACTAGCGGGAACATTCAGTACTTC. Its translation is CATSDPGTSGNIQYF.

In nucleotides, the CDR3 is TGTGCCAGCAGCTCCCACATCACTAGCGGGGGTTCTCAGGGCAATGAGCAGTTCTTC. Translated, it gives CASSSHITSGGSQGNEQFF. The chain combines TRBV9 with TRBJ2-1, with 11 bases identical to TRBD2. With 4 bases clipped from V and 6 bases from J, the junction kept 18 bases outside the gene matches. The CDR3 consists of 19 residues. Germline assignment: CDR1 SGDLS and CDR2 YYNGEE. The whole variable domain, filled in from reference TRBV9 and TRBJ2-1, reads DSGVTQTPKHLITATGQRVTLRCSPRSGDLSVYWYQQSLDQGLQFLIQYYNGEERAKGNILERFSAQQFPDLHSELNLSSLELGDSALYFCASSSHITSGGSQGNEQFFGPGTRLTVL.

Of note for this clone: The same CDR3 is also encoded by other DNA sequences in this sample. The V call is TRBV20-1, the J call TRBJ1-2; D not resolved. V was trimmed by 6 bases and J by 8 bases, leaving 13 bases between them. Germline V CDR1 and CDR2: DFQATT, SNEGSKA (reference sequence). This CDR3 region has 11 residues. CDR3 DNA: TGCAGTGCCGGAGGTTCCATCGGCTACACCTTC. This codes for CSAGGSIGYTF.

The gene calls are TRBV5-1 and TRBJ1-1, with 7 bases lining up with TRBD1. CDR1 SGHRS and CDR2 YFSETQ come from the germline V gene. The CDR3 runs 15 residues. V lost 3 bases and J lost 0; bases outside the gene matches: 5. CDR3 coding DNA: TGCGCCAGCAGCTCACCGGGACAGCTGAACACTGAAGCTTTCTTT. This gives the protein CASSSPGQLNTEAFF.

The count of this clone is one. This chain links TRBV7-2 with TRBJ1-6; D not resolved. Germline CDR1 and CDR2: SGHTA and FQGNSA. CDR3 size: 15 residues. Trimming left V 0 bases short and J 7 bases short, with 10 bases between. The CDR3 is CASSLAPHRNSPLHF. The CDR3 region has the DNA TGTGCCAGCAGCTTAGCCCCCCACAGAAATTCACCCCTCCACTTT. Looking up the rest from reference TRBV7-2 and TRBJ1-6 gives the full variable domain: GAGVSQSPSNKVTEKGKDVELRCDPISGHTALYWYRQSLGQGLEFLIYFQGNSAPDKSGLPSDRFSAERTGGSVSTLTIQRTQQEDSAVYLCASSLAPHRNSPLHFGNGTRLTVT.

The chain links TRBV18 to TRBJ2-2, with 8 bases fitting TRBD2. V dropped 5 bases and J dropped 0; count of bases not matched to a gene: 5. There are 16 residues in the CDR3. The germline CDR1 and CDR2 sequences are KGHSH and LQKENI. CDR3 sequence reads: CASSFSGATNTGELFF. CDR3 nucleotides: TGTGCCAGCTCATTTAGCGGGGCCACGAACACCGGGGAGCTGTTTTTT. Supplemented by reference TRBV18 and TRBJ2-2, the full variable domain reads NAGVMQNPRHLVRRRGQEARLRCSPMKGHSHVYWYRQLPEEGLKFMVYLQKENIIDESGMPKERFSAEFPKEGPSILRIQQVVRGDSAAYFCASSFSGATNTGELFFGEGSRLTVL.

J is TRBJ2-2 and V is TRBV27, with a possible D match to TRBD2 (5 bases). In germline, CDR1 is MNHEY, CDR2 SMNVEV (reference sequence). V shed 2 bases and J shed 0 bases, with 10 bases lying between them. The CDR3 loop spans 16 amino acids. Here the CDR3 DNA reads TGTGCCAGCAGTTTACAGAGCGGCTCGAACACCGGGGAGCTGTTTTTT. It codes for CASSLQSGSNTGELFF.

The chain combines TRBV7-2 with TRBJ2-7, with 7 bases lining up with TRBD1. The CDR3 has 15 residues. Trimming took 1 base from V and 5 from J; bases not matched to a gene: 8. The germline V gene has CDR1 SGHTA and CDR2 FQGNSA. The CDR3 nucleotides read TGTGCCAGCAGCTTAGATGGACAGGCCTTTAACGAGCAGTACTTC. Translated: CASSLDGQAFNEQYF.

The CDR3: CASSLQGALSYEQYF. The DNA of the CDR3 is TGTGCCAGCAGCCTCCAGGGGGCGCTTTCCTACGAGCAGTACTTC. The gene calls are TRBV14 and TRBJ2-7; 8 nucleotides agree with TRBD1. Looked up from germline, CDR1 is SGHDN and CDR2 is FVKESK. The CDR3 sequence is 15 residues long. The V and J ends lost 4 bases and 1 base, in that order; junction bases with no gene match: 6.

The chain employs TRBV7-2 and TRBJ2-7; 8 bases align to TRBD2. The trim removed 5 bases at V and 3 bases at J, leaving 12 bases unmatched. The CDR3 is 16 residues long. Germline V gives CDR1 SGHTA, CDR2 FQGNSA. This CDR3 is CASSVGGGRGVYEQYF. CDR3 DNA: TGTGCCAGCAGCGTCGGTGGGGGGCGGGGGGTCTACGAGCAGTACTTC.

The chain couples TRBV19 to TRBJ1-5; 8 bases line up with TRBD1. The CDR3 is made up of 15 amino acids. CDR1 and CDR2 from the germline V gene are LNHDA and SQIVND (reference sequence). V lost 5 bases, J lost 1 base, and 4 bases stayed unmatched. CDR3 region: CASSPWTGSNQPQHF. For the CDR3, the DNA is TGTGCCAGTAGTCCGTGGACAGGGAGCAATCAGCCCCAGCATTTT.

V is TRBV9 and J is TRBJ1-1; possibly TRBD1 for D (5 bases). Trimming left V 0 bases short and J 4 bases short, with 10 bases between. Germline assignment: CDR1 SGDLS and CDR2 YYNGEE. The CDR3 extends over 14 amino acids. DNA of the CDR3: TGTGCCAGCAGCGTAGTAGGGGAAAGCACTGAAGCTTTCTTT. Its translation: CASSVVGESTEAFF. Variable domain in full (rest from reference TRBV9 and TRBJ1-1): DSGVTQTPKHLITATGQRVTLRCSPRSGDLSVYWYQQSLDQGLQFLIQYYNGEERAKGNILERFSAQQFPDLHSELNLSSLELGDSALYFCASSVVGESTEAFFGQGTRLTVV.

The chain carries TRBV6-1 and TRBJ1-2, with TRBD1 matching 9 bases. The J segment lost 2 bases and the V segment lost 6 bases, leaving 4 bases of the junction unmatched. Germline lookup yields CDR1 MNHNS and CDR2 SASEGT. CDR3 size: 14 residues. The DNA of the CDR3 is TGTGCCAGCAGCACAACAGGGGGCAACTATGGCTACACCTTC. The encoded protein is CASSTTGGNYGYTF.

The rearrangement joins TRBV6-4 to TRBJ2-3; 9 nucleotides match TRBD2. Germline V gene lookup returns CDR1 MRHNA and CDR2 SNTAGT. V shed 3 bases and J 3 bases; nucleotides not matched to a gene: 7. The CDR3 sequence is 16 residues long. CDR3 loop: CASSESASGMTDTQYF. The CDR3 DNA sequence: TGTGCCAGCAGTGAGTCGGCTAGCGGGATGACAGATACGCAGTATTTT.